This is a list of T cell receptor beta chains from one sample in a study of control samples from healthy donors and cancer patients. Repertoires were generated with immunoSEQ multiplex PCR, while TCRdb's copy carries only in-frame clones and drops some. This sample has over 150,000 clones; over 95% occur once, and the top ten carry about 0.94%. Material: blood. These receptors were taken from a woman younger than 45 in good health. CDR3s include the opening cysteine and the closing phenylalanine or tryptophan. A D gene is named only where the DNA matches it firmly. Not every row has a clone size; where given, it reads once, few, many or a size class.

v_gene: TRBV21-1; abundance: -; len: 16; d_gene: -; j_gene: TRBJ2-3; CDR3aa: CASSQTKGVDTDTQYF; CDR3nt: TGTGCCAGCAGTCAAACAAAGGGAGTAGACACAGATACGCAGTATTTT
v_gene: TRBV5-1; abundance: -; len: 12; d_gene: -; j_gene: TRBJ2-7; CDR3aa: CASRGRDYEQYF; CDR3nt: TGCGCCAGCAGGGGACGGGACTACGAGCAGTACTTC
v_gene: TRBV19; abundance: -; len: 16; d_gene: -; j_gene: TRBJ1-2; CDR3aa: CASSFGQTWEVNGYTF; CDR3nt: TGTGCCAGTAGTTTTGGGCAGACCTGGGAGGTGAATGGCTACACCTTC
v_gene: TRBV28; abundance: -; len: 15; d_gene: -; j_gene: TRBJ1-1; CDR3aa: CASSPILEMNTEAFF; CDR3nt: TGTGCCAGCAGCCCCATTTTGGAGATGAACACTGAAGCTTTCTTT
v_gene: TRBV3-1/TRBV3-2; abundance: -; len: 15; d_gene: TRBD1; j_gene: TRBJ1-6; CDR3aa: CASSPDRAANSPLHF; CDR3nt: TGTGCCAGCAGCCCTGACAGGGCCGCGAATTCACCCCTCCACTTT
v_gene: TRBV10-3; abundance: -; len: 14; d_gene: -; j_gene: TRBJ2-7; CDR3aa: CAINREGISYEQYF; CDR3nt: TGTGCCATCAACCGAGAGGGCATTTCCTACGAGCAGTACTTC
v_gene: TRBV7-9; abundance: -; len: 13; d_gene: -; j_gene: TRBJ1-4; CDR3aa: CASSQRENEKLFF; CDR3nt: TGTGCCAGCAGCCAACGGGAGAATGAAAAACTGTTTTTT
v_gene: TRBV11-2; abundance: -; len: 14; d_gene: -; j_gene: TRBJ2-3; CDR3aa: CASSLDRVSDTQYF; CDR3nt: TGTGCCAGCAGCTTAGATCGCGTCTCAGATACGCAGTATTTT
v_gene: TRBV5-4; abundance: -; len: 16; d_gene: -; j_gene: TRBJ2-2; CDR3aa: CASSGPGHLNTGELFF; CDR3nt: TGTGCCAGCAGCGGTCCGGGACACCTGAACACCGGGGAGCTGTTTTTT
v_gene: TRBV5-4; abundance: -; len: 17; d_gene: -; j_gene: TRBJ1-3; CDR3aa: CASSLSAGTSSGNTIYF; CDR3nt: TGTGCCAGCAGCTTGAGCGCCGGGACAAGCTCTGGAAACACCATATATTTT
v_gene: TRBV14; abundance: -; len: 19; d_gene: -; j_gene: TRBJ1-5; CDR3aa: CASSQTGQPVIGGNQPQHF; CDR3nt: TGTGCCAGCAGCCAAACTGGACAGCCCGTAATAGGTGGCAATCAGCCCCAGCATTTT
v_gene: TRBV11-2; abundance: -; len: 15; d_gene: TRBD1; j_gene: TRBJ1-4; CDR3aa: CASSLDDRGGEKLFF; CDR3nt: TGTGCCAGCAGCTTAGACGACAGGGGTGGGGAAAAACTGTTTTTT
v_gene: TRBV21-1; abundance: once; len: 16; d_gene: -; j_gene: TRBJ1-3; CDR3aa: CASSNRQQPAGNTIYF; CDR3nt: TGTGCCAGCAGCAACCGTCAGCAACCTGCTGGAAACACCATATATTTT
v_gene: TRBV6-5; abundance: -; len: 13; d_gene: TRBD2; j_gene: TRBJ2-7; CDR3aa: CASSRRLASEQYF; CDR3nt: TGTGCCAGCAGTCGCCGACTAGCGAGCGAGCAGTACTTC
v_gene: TRBV5-1; abundance: -; len: 13; d_gene: -; j_gene: TRBJ1-4; CDR3aa: CASSLAPREKLFF; CDR3nt: TGCGCCAGCAGCTTGGCCCCGCGCGAAAAACTGTTTTTT
v_gene: TRBV15; abundance: -; len: 15; d_gene: -; j_gene: TRBJ2-3; CDR3aa: CATSREGRITDTQYF; CDR3nt: TGTGCCACCAGCAGGGAGGGGAGGATCACAGATACGCAGTATTTT
v_gene: TRBV7-2; abundance: -; len: 13; d_gene: -; j_gene: TRBJ2-3; CDR3aa: CASSSLGPDTQYF; CDR3nt: TGTGCCAGCAGCTCATTGGGCCCAGATACGCAGTATTTT
v_gene: TRBV2; abundance: -; len: 15; d_gene: -; j_gene: TRBJ2-2; CDR3aa: CASSQRGLSTGELFF; CDR3nt: TGTGCCAGCTCCCAGAGGGGTTTGAGTACCGGGGAGCTGTTTTTT
v_gene: TRBV2; abundance: -; len: 15; d_gene: TRBD1; j_gene: TRBJ2-1; CDR3aa: CASSVGQGILNEQFF; CDR3nt: TGTGCCAGCAGTGTGGGACAGGGGATTCTCAATGAGCAGTTCTTC
v_gene: TRBV27; abundance: -; len: 14; d_gene: -; j_gene: TRBJ1-5; CDR3aa: CASSSLDSNQPQHF; CDR3nt: TGTGCCAGCAGTTCCCTGGACAGCAATCAGCCCCAGCATTTT
v_gene: TRBV14; abundance: -; len: 16; d_gene: -; j_gene: TRBJ1-4; CDR3aa: CASSQIQGRTNEKLFF; CDR3nt: TGTGCCAGCAGCCAAATCCAGGGAAGAACTAATGAAAAACTGTTTTTT
v_gene: TRBV28; abundance: -; len: 16; d_gene: TRBD1; j_gene: TRBJ1-1; CDR3aa: CASTRQGANRGAEAFF; CDR3nt: TGTGCCAGCACAAGACAGGGGGCGAACAGGGGGGCTGAAGCTTTCTTT
v_gene: TRBV19; abundance: -; len: 11; d_gene: -; j_gene: TRBJ1-1; CDR3aa: CASSIVTEAFF; CDR3nt: TGTGCCAGTAGTATCGTCACTGAAGCTTTCTTT
v_gene: TRBV5-1; abundance: -; len: 16; d_gene: -; j_gene: TRBJ2-3; CDR3aa: CASTSGGRANTDTQYF; CDR3nt: TGCGCCAGCACCTCGGGGGGCAGAGCAAACACAGATACGCAGTATTTT
v_gene: TRBV5-6; abundance: -; len: 16; d_gene: -; j_gene: TRBJ1-2; CDR3aa: CASSGQGNPANYGYTF; CDR3nt: TGTGCCAGCAGCGGGCAGGGCAATCCAGCAAACTATGGCTACACCTTC
v_gene: TRBV6-5; abundance: once; len: 12; d_gene: -; j_gene: TRBJ2-7; CDR3aa: CASKFGNYEQYF; CDR3nt: TGTGCCAGCAAGTTCGGGAACTACGAGCAGTACTTC
v_gene: TRBV27; abundance: -; len: 18; d_gene: -; j_gene: TRBJ1-6; CDR3aa: CASSPGPLKSSYNSPLHF; CDR3nt: TGTGCCAGCAGTCCGGGACCTTTAAAAAGCTCCTATAATTCACCCCTCCACTTT
v_gene: TRBV27; abundance: once; len: 18; d_gene: -; j_gene: TRBJ2-4; CDR3aa: CASSPTPGRPATKNIQYF; CDR3nt: TGTGCCAGCAGTCCTACCCCCGGACGACCGGCTACAAAAAACATTCAGTACTTC
v_gene: TRBV28; abundance: -; len: 16; d_gene: -; j_gene: TRBJ2-3; CDR3aa: CASSSPRDGRTDTQYF; CDR3nt: TGTGCCAGCAGCTCCCCCCGGGACGGCCGCACAGATACGCAGTATTTT
v_gene: TRBV2; abundance: -; len: 14; d_gene: -; j_gene: TRBJ1-1; CDR3aa: CASRTHRGNTEAFF; CDR3nt: TGTGCCAGCAGGACCCACCGGGGGAACACTGAAGCTTTCTTT
v_gene: TRBV5-1; abundance: -; len: 15; d_gene: TRBD2; j_gene: TRBJ2-3; CDR3aa: CASSLASGGMDTQYF; CDR3nt: TGCGCCAGCAGCTTGGCTTCCGGGGGGATGGATACGCAGTATTTT
v_gene: TRBV28; abundance: -; len: 15; d_gene: TRBD1; j_gene: TRBJ1-4; CDR3aa: CASSPRDRVNEKLFF; CDR3nt: TGTGCCAGCAGTCCCCGGGACAGAGTGAATGAAAAACTGTTTTTT
v_gene: TRBV5-1; abundance: once; len: 13; d_gene: -; j_gene: TRBJ1-3; CDR3aa: CASSPSYGNTIYF; CDR3nt: TGCGCCAGCAGCCCCAGCTATGGAAACACCATATATTTT
v_gene: TRBV5-1; abundance: few; len: 16; d_gene: TRBD1; j_gene: TRBJ1-4; CDR3aa: CASSYLQGAQREKLFF; CDR3nt: TGCGCCAGCAGCTATCTACAGGGGGCGCAGCGAGAAAAACTGTTTTTT
v_gene: TRBV12-3/TRBV12-4; abundance: -; len: 12; d_gene: -; j_gene: TRBJ1-1; CDR3aa: CASSSSVTEAFF; CDR3nt: TGTGCCAGCAGTTCCTCTGTAACTGAAGCTTTCTTT
v_gene: TRBV3-1/TRBV3-2; abundance: -; len: 14; d_gene: -; j_gene: TRBJ2-7; CDR3aa: CASSQEMRVDEQYF; CDR3nt: TGTGCCAGCAGCCAAGAGATGAGGGTCGACGAGCAGTACTTC
v_gene: TRBV5-6; abundance: -; len: 18; d_gene: TRBD2; j_gene: TRBJ2-1; CDR3aa: CASSLAASGGASYNEQFF; CDR3nt: TGTGCCAGCAGCTTGGCGGCTAGCGGGGGGGCCTCCTACAATGAGCAGTTCTTC
v_gene: TRBV5-1; abundance: -; len: 15; d_gene: TRBD2; j_gene: TRBJ2-3; CDR3aa: CASSPLAGVGDTQYF; CDR3nt: TGCGCCAGCAGCCCACTAGCGGGAGTAGGAGATACGCAGTATTTT
v_gene: TRBV6-5; abundance: -; len: 12; d_gene: TRBD1; j_gene: TRBJ1-1; CDR3aa: CASRNRGAEAFF; CDR3nt: TGTGCCAGCAGAAACAGGGGGGCTGAAGCTTTCTTT
v_gene: TRBV5-6; abundance: -; len: 13; d_gene: -; j_gene: TRBJ1-4; CDR3aa: CASSNGRNEKLFF; CDR3nt: TGTGCCAGCAGCAACGGACGGAATGAAAAACTGTTTTTT
v_gene: TRBV18; abundance: -; len: 13; d_gene: -; j_gene: TRBJ2-7; CDR3aa: CASSLPSSYEQYF; CDR3nt: TGTGCCAGCTCACTCCCAAGCTCCTACGAGCAGTACTTC
v_gene: TRBV28; abundance: -; len: 12; d_gene: -; j_gene: TRBJ1-4; CDR3aa: CASSSDAEKLFF; CDR3nt: TGTGCCAGCAGTTCCGACGCTGAAAAACTGTTTTTT
v_gene: TRBV5-4; abundance: -; len: 20; d_gene: -; j_gene: TRBJ1-4; CDR3aa: CASQLGSPGLTGAHVGKLFF; CDR3nt: TGTGCCAGCCAGCTTGGGTCCCCTGGACTAACCGGGGCTCACGTAGGGAAACTGTTTTTT
v_gene: TRBV29-1; abundance: -; len: 13; d_gene: -; j_gene: TRBJ1-2; CDR3aa: CSVDIRSSYGYTF; CDR3nt: TGCAGCGTTGATATCCGCTCAAGCTATGGCTACACCTTC
v_gene: TRBV18; abundance: once; len: 17; d_gene: TRBD1; j_gene: TRBJ2-5; CDR3aa: CASSPRPGQGQKETQYF; CDR3nt: TGTGCCAGCTCACCGCGTCCCGGACAGGGCCAAAAAGAGACCCAGTACTTC
v_gene: TRBV15; abundance: -; len: 14; d_gene: TRBD1; j_gene: TRBJ2-7; CDR3aa: CATSRTGGSYEQYF; CDR3nt: TGTGCCACCAGCAGGACAGGGGGCTCCTACGAGCAGTACTTC
v_gene: TRBV3-1/TRBV3-2; abundance: -; len: 15; d_gene: TRBD2; j_gene: TRBJ2-3; CDR3aa: CASSQGTSDTDTQYF; CDR3nt: TGTGCCAGCAGCCAAGGGACTAGCGACACAGATACGCAGTATTTT
v_gene: TRBV6-1; abundance: once; len: 15; d_gene: -; j_gene: TRBJ2-1; CDR3aa: CASSEMGGRDTEQFF; CDR3nt: TGTGCCAGCAGTGAAATGGGGGGGCGAGACACTGAGCAGTTCTTC
v_gene: TRBV28; abundance: -; len: 16; d_gene: TRBD1; j_gene: TRBJ1-5; CDR3aa: CASTQGGAISNQPQHF; CDR3nt: TGTGCCAGCACCCAGGGGGGGGCGATTAGCAATCAGCCCCAGCATTTT
v_gene: TRBV5-6; abundance: once; len: 13; d_gene: -; j_gene: TRBJ2-4; CDR3aa: CASNRLGENIQYF; CDR3nt: TGTGCCAGCAACCGGCTCGGAGAAAACATTCAGTACTTC
v_gene: TRBV6-5; abundance: -; len: 14; d_gene: TRBD1; j_gene: TRBJ1-5; CDR3aa: CASRGRGHNQPQHF; CDR3nt: TGTGCCAGCAGGGGCAGGGGGCACAATCAGCCCCAGCATTTT
v_gene: TRBV5-1; abundance: -; len: 15; d_gene: -; j_gene: TRBJ2-7; CDR3aa: CASSLEGVYSYEQYF; CDR3nt: TGCGCCAGCAGCTTGGAGGGGGTCTACTCCTACGAGCAGTACTTC
v_gene: TRBV5-4; abundance: -; len: 15; d_gene: TRBD2; j_gene: TRBJ2-5; CDR3aa: CASSLSGGRQETQYF; CDR3nt: TGTGCCAGCAGCCTAAGCGGGGGCCGCCAAGAGACCCAGTACTTC